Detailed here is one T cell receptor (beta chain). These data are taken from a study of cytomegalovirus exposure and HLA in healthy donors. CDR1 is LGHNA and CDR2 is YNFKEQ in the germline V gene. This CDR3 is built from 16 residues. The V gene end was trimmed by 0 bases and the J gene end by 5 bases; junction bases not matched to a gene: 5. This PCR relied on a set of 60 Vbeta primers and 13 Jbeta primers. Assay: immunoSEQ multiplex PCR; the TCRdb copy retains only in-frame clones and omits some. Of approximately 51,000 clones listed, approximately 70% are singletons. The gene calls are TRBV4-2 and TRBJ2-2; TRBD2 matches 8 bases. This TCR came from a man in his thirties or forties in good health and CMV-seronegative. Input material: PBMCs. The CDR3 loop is CASSQDQGLATGELFF. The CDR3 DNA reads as TGTGCCAGCAGCCAAGATCAAGGACTAGCAACCGGGGAGCTGTTTTTT.